These 9 T cell receptor beta chains share one sample of origin, sequenced in a study of T cell repertoires in cytomegalovirus infection. These receptors have no identified antigens. Using its own MiXCR run on the reads, TCRdb lists one record per CDR3 protein. The sample lists fewer than 1,000,000 distinct CDR3 sequences; less than 40% were seen once. The sample here was cultured CD8+ T cells from PBMCs, taken from culture after CMV antigen stimulation. These receptors came from a human donor in good health (CMV status not recorded). Some clones in this sample may be carry-over from other donors' samples.

This clonotype has only a few counts. V usage is TRBV6-5 and J usage is TRBJ1-1, with no clear D. Germline CDR1 is MNHEY and CDR2 is SVGAGI. The CDR3 spans 17 residues. Trimming shortened V by 0 bases and J by 0 bases, and 14 bases separated the two germline ends. DNA for the CDR3: TGTGCCAGCAGTTACTCGAAGCGTCGCAGCTTGAACACTGAAGCTTTCTTT. It codes for CASSYSKRRSLNTEAFF.

V is TRBV13 and J is TRBJ2-5; no firm D call. Trimming removed 1 base at V and 2 bases at J, with 8 bases between. The CDR3 runs 14 residues. Germline loops: CDR1 PRHDT, CDR2 FYEKMQ (reference sequence). The CDR3 DNA reads TGTGCCAGCAGCTTAGAATCCCGACAAGAGACCCAGTACTTC. This sequence encodes CASSLESRQETQYF. The variable domain in full, completed from reference TRBV13 and TRBJ2-5, reads AAGVIQSPRHLIKEKRETATLKCYPIPRHDTVYWYQQGPGQDPQFLISFYEKMQSDKGSIPDRFSAQQFSDYHSELNMSSLELGDSALYFCASSLESRQETQYFGPGTRLLVL.

V is TRBV6-2 or TRBV6-3 and J is TRBJ2-2; TRBD1 might be the D (5 bases). CDR3 length equals 14 residues. The V end was cut by 0 bases, the J end by 8 bases, with 10 bases between. Germline CDR1 is MNHEY and CDR2 is SVGEGT. The CDR3 loop reads CASSYSFGAGELFF. In DNA form, the CDR3 reads TGTGCCAGCAGTTACTCGTTTGGGGCTGGGGAGCTGTTTTTT.

J is TRBJ2-7 and V is TRBV11-2; D gene uncertain. Trimming cost V 6 bases and J 0 bases, with 12 bases left between them. The germline CDR1 and CDR2 sequences are SGHAT and FQNNGV. CDR3 length: 14 residues. This CDR3 reads CASRAVIDSYEQYF. CDR3 nucleotides: TGTGCCAGCAGGGCGGTCATCGACTCCTACGAGCAGTACTTC.

J is TRBJ1-2 and V is TRBV27; D may be TRBD1 (6 bases). CDR1 MNHEY and CDR2 SMNVEV come from the germline V gene (reference sequence). With 5 bases removed from V and 7 bases from J, the gap between germline ends came to 11 bases. The length of the CDR3 is 12 residues. CDR3 sequence: CASSKGQGGYTF. In DNA, the CDR3 is TGTGCCAGCAGTAAGGGACAAGGTGGCTACACCTTC.

The chain combines TRBV12-3 or TRBV12-4 with TRBJ1-6, with TRBD1 identical over 8 bases. J gave up 11 bases and V 5 bases, and 5 bases lay outside the gene matches. The CDR3 has 13 residues. CDR3 loop: CASSNGQGAPLHF. The CDR3 DNA reads as TGTGCCAGCAGTAATGGACAGGGCGCACCCCTCCACTTT.

This clonotype was recorded a few times. This rearrangement joins TRBV6-2 or TRBV6-3 to TRBJ2-3, with D maybe TRBD2 (6 bases). The CDR3 sequence is 14 residues long. Trimming took 2 bases from V and 2 from J, leaving 8 bases between them. Germline V lookup: CDR1 MNHEY, CDR2 SVGEGT. CDR3 amino acids: CASSYADYTDTQYF. For the CDR3, the DNA is TGTGCCAGCAGTTACGCGGACTACACAGATACGCAGTATTTT.

The V gene is TRBV3-1, the J gene TRBJ1-1, with 7 positions matching TRBD1. The junction had 7 bases not matched to a gene; V was cut back by 0 bases and J by 3 bases. This CDR3 contains 16 residues. Germline CDR1 reads LGHDT; CDR2 reads YNNKEL (reference sequence). The CDR3 spells CASSQDRTGFDTEAFF. The CDR3, as DNA: TGTGCCAGCAGCCAAGATCGGACAGGATTTGACACTGAAGCTTTCTTT.

The V and J genes are TRBV2 and TRBJ1-2, with TRBD1 matching 9 bases. CDR1 SNHLY and CDR2 FYNNEI come from the germline V gene. V was clipped by 8 bases and J by 0 bases; unmatched bases: 7. This CDR3 has 15 amino acids. The chain's CDR3 is CASFGTGQTNYGYTF. The CDR3 nucleotides are TGTGCCAGCTTCGGGACAGGGCAGACTAACTATGGCTACACCTTC.